One and the same sample provided the 12 T cell receptor beta chains below, sequenced in a study of T cells in tuberculosis. Method: immunoSEQ multiplex PCR; TCRdb's copy keeps in-frame clones and lacks some. The repertoire includes 40,000 to 45,000 clones, approximately 94% of them detected once, and 1.9% sits in the top ten. The sequenced sample was PBMCs. These receptors all come from a donor aged 10-29 years with latent tuberculosis or without tuberculosis infection. Some clones in this sample may be carry-over from other donors' samples.

This clone showed up just once. Given the absence of the conserved phenylalanine or tryptophan at the CDR3 end, a read error is likely. The DNA is left out, because the CDR3 cannot be placed on it with certainty; the CDR3 is given as TCRdb lists it. The rearrangement links TRBV4-3 to TRBJ2-7; the table's TRBD2 call for D was not verified on the DNA. Germline CDR1 and CDR2: LGHNA and YSLEER. Ends included, the CDR3 has 10 residues. The CDR3 sequence: CASSQDRRRA.

The V call is TRBV2, the J call TRBJ1-5; maybe TRBD1 (6 bases). From germline, CDR1 is SNHLY and CDR2 FYNNEI. The CDR3 is 14 amino acids. V was clipped by 5 bases and J by 7 bases, with 15 bases between them. CDR3 sequence reads: CASSTDQGLQPQHF. CDR3 DNA: TGTGCCAGCAGTACAGACCAGGGGCTACAGCCCCAGCATTTT.

The chain recombines TRBV6-5 with TRBJ2-3; 12 nucleotides line up with TRBD2. V lost 6 bases to trimming and J lost 7 bases; unmatched junction nucleotides: 8. The CDR3 extends over 15 amino acids. Germline CDR1 MNHEY, CDR2 SVGAGI. The DNA for the CDR3 is TGTGCCAGCAGACCAACTAGCGGGAGGCCCTATACGCAGTATTTT. Its translation is CASRPTSGRPYTQYF.

V usage is TRBV19 and J usage is TRBJ2-7; 11 bases line up with TRBD2. Germline CDR1 reads LNHDA; CDR2 reads SQIVND (reference sequence). The CDR3 loop spans 15 amino acids. Trimming took 8 bases from V and 0 from J; bases not matched to a gene: 6. CDR3 DNA: TGTGCCAGTGCGGGACTAGCGGAAAACTCCTACGAGCAGTACTTC. It codes for CASAGLAENSYEQYF.

This chain joins TRBV19 and TRBJ1-2; TRBD1 matches 9 bases. Per germline, CDR1 LNHDA and CDR2 SQIVND (reference sequence). The CDR3 spans 15 residues. The junction had 10 bases not matched to a gene; V was cut back by 5 bases and J by 6 bases. Written as DNA, the CDR3 is TGTGCCAGTAGTCCCCCGGGACAGGGCATCGATGGCTACACCTTC. This sequence encodes CASSPPGQGIDGYTF.

The chain combines TRBV5-4 with TRBJ2-1; D is uncertain. The CDR3 runs to 15 residues. Trimming stripped 1 base from V and 5 bases from J, with 13 bases between. Per the germline V gene, CDR1 is SGHNT and CDR2 is YYREEE (reference sequence). The CDR3 DNA sequence: TGTGCCAGCAGCTTGCGCCACCAAACAAACAATGAGCAGTTCTTC. This codes for CASSLRHQTNNEQFF.

V usage is TRBV5-6 and J usage is TRBJ1-2, with 8 nucleotides matching TRBD1. From germline, CDR1 is SGHDT and CDR2 YYEEEE. J lost 2 bases, V lost 1 base, and 10 bases had no gene match. This CDR3 region has 17 residues. The CDR3 DNA reads TGTGCCAGCAGCTTGTCAGGGGGCGGTTTTTTCAACTATGGCTACACCTTC. Encoded protein: CASSLSGGGFFNYGYTF. Together with reference TRBV5-6 and TRBJ1-2, the CDR3 gives the full variable domain: DAGVTQSPTHLIKTRGQQVTLRCSPKSGHDTVSWYQQALGQGPQFIFQYYEEEERQRGNFPDRFSGHQFPNYSSELNVNALLLGDSALYLCASSLSGGGFFNYGYTFGSGTRLTVV.

This sequence joins TRBV27 and TRBJ1-1; D call uncertain. This CDR3 is built from 13 residues. V was trimmed by 6 bases and J by 3 bases, leaving 11 bases between them. CDR1 MNHEY and CDR2 SMNVEV come from the germline V gene (reference sequence). The CDR3 nucleotides read TGTGCCAGCAGCCCGCCCGGGGACACTGAAGCTTTCTTT. It encodes CASSPPGDTEAFF.

This chain uses TRBV7-9 with TRBJ2-3, with D tentatively TRBD2 (6 bases). This CDR3 has 16 amino acids. Germline loops: CDR1 SEHNR, CDR2 FQNEAQ (reference sequence). The germline V and J ends were trimmed by 3 bases and 4 bases, with 17 bases remaining between them. Here the CDR3 DNA reads TGTGCCAGCAGCTTCGAACTAGCTGAAATTTCAGATACGCAGTATTTT. It encodes CASSFELAEISDTQYF.

The chain couples TRBV27 to TRBJ1-2, with D hard to call. CDR3 length equals 14 residues. Germline assignment: CDR1 MNHEY and CDR2 SMNVEV (reference sequence). With 2 bases removed from V and 6 bases from J, the gap between germline ends came to 13 bases. The CDR3 DNA reads as TGTGCCAGCAGTTTAGGGTACGGCGCGGATGGCTACACCTTC. Encoded protein: CASSLGYGADGYTF.

The rearrangement links TRBV4-3 to TRBJ1-5; 8 bases are a match to TRBD1. Trimming removed 1 base from V and 7 bases from J; junction bases left unmatched: 3. This CDR3 contains 14 residues. In germline, CDR1 is LGHNA, CDR2 YSLEER. The CDR3 coding sequence is TGCGCCAGCAGCCAAGTGACAGGGGACCAGCCCCAGCATTTT. This sequence encodes CASSQVTGDQPQHF.

The chain uses TRBV18 and TRBJ2-7; 8 nucleotides match TRBD2. Germline CDR1 KGHSH, CDR2 LQKENI. The length of the CDR3 is 14 residues. V shed 6 bases, J shed 7 bases, and the junction held 11 bases outside the gene matches. CDR3 region: CASSTASGGAEQYF. The DNA of the CDR3 is TGTGCCAGCTCTACCGCTTCGGGGGGGGCTGAGCAGTACTTC. Together with reference TRBV18 and TRBJ2-7, the CDR3 gives the full variable domain: NAGVMQNPRHLVRRRGQEARLRCSPMKGHSHVYWYRQLPEEGLKFMVYLQKENIIDESGMPKERFSAEFPKEGPSILRIQQVVRGDSAAYFCASSTASGGAEQYFGPGTRLTVT.